These T cell receptor beta chains were read from a single sample in a study of patients and donors after allogeneic stem cell transplantation. From the RT-PCR reads, TCRdb called clonotypes with MiXCR, one entry per CDR3 protein. The data show approximately 140,000 distinct CDR3 sequences, about two fifths seen once. The sequenced sample consisted of blood, either unsorted or a sorted T cell fraction (not recorded which). These receptors came from a human donor who was either an allogeneic HSCT recipient or a stem cell or donor lymphocyte infusion donor (not recorded which). It is not recorded whose cells these are; they may come from a transplant donor. CDR3s include the opening cysteine and the closing phenylalanine or tryptophan. The order of the fields is V gene, clone size, D gene, J gene, CDR3 protein, CDR3 DNA. D genes are given only for firm matches. Part of the rows lack a size; the others show once, few, many or a class for expanded clones.

TRBV10-3,NA,TRBD2,TRBJ2-1,CAIGEGLADDEQFF,TGTGCCATCGGAGAGGGACTAGCGGACGATGAGCAGTTCTTC
TRBV6-2/TRBV6-3,NA,NA,TRBJ2-7,CASSYSASKQYF,TGTGCCAGCAGTTACTCAGCAAGCAAGCAGTACTTC
TRBV5-6,NA,NA,TRBJ1-2,CASSLVPVDYGYTF,TGTGCCAGCAGCTTGGTGCCGGTAGACTATGGCTACACCTTC
TRBV12-3/TRBV12-4,NA,TRBD1,TRBJ1-2,CASTLQGGTGDNGYTF,TGTGCCAGCACTCTTCAGGGGGGGACAGGGGATAATGGCTACACCTTC
TRBV2,few,NA,TRBJ1-2,CASSYNYGYTF,TGTGCCAGCAGTTATAACTATGGCTACACCTTC
TRBV12-3/TRBV12-4,NA,NA,TRBJ1-2,CASRGNGYTF,TGTGCCAGCAGAGGGAATGGCTACACCTTC
TRBV4-2,NA,NA,TRBJ2-4,CASSQDGDEGNIQYF,TGTGCCAGCAGCCAAGATGGGGACGAAGGGAACATTCAGTACTTC
TRBV6-5,few,NA,TRBJ1-2,CASSYSPEGGYTF,TGTGCCAGCAGTTACTCCCCAGAAGGTGGCTACACCTTC
TRBV6-5,NA,NA,TRBJ1-1,CASSWGGDNEAFF,TGTGCCAGCAGTTGGGGGGGAGACAATGAAGCTTTCTTT
TRBV6-2/TRBV6-3,NA,NA,TRBJ2-5,CASSYSDRQETQYF,TGTGCCAGCAGTTACTCCGATAGACAAGAGACCCAGTACTTC
TRBV15,NA,NA,TRBJ1-4,CATSRVAPEFATNEKLFF,TGTGCCACCAGCAGAGTTGCACCAGAGTTTGCCACTAATGAAAAACTGTTTTTT
TRBV18,NA,TRBD1,TRBJ1-2,CASSPQGTGFGYTF,TGTGCCAGCTCACCCCAGGGGACAGGCTTTGGCTACACCTTC
TRBV20-1,few,TRBD1,TRBJ1-1,CSADNRGWNTEAFF,TGCAGTGCTGATAACAGGGGTTGGAACACTGAAGCTTTCTTT
TRBV7-2,NA,NA,TRBJ1-2,CASSLVPGGYYGYTF,TGTGCCAGCAGCTTAGTACCCGGGGGTTACTATGGCTACACCTTC
TRBV20-1,few,NA,TRBJ2-3,CSASGATDTQYF,TGCAGTGCTAGTGGCGCCACAGATACGCAGTATTTT
TRBV7-9,NA,TRBD2,TRBJ2-5,CASSLNLAGQETQYF,TGTGCCAGCAGCTTAAATCTAGCGGGACAAGAGACCCAGTACTTC
TRBV29-1,NA,NA,TRBJ2-5,CSGNRRRLETQYF,TGCAGCGGGAACAGGCGGCGGTTGGAGACCCAGTACTTC
TRBV12-3/TRBV12-4,few,NA,TRBJ1-5,CASSLYGMGNQPQHF,TGTGCCAGCAGTTTATACGGGATGGGTAATCAGCCCCAGCATTTT
TRBV14,few,TRBD1,TRBJ1-5,CASSPTGSQPQHF,TGTGCCAGCAGCCCGACAGGGAGTCAGCCCCAGCATTTT
TRBV24-1,NA,NA,TRBJ1-5,CATSDLQDQPQHF,TGTGCCACCAGTGATTTGCAGGACCAACCCCAGCATTTT
TRBV12-3/TRBV12-4,NA,NA,TRBJ1-5,CASSLGDPLQPQHF,TGTGCCAGCAGTTTGGGGGACCCCCTTCAGCCCCAGCATTTT
TRBV12-3/TRBV12-4,NA,TRBD1,TRBJ1-5,CASSFGTGESNQPQHF,TGTGCCAGCAGTTTCGGGACAGGGGAGAGCAATCAGCCCCAGCATTTT
TRBV12-3/TRBV12-4,NA,NA,TRBJ1-2,CASSRQGGRWTF,TGTGCCAGCAGTCGGCAAGGAGGGCGCTGGACCTTC
TRBV7-9,NA,NA,TRBJ1-2,CASSPYRDGYTF,TGTGCCAGCAGCCCTTACAGAGATGGCTACACCTTC
TRBV6-6,NA,NA,TRBJ1-5,CASTHRDTYSNQPQHF,TGTGCCAGCACTCACCGGGACACCTATAGCAATCAGCCCCAGCATTTT
TRBV15,NA,NA,TRBJ1-3,CATSRDVTSVGNTIYF,TGTGCCACCAGCAGAGATGTCACAAGCGTTGGAAACACCATATATTTT
TRBV12-3/TRBV12-4,few,NA,TRBJ1-4,CASSPLNGGSNEKLFF,TGTGCCAGCAGTCCCCTTAACGGCGGATCTAATGAAAAACTGTTTTTT
TRBV4-3,NA,TRBD1,TRBJ2-5,CASSQGDRGQETQYF,TGCGCCAGCAGCCAAGGCGACAGGGGCCAAGAGACCCAGTACTTC
TRBV28,few,NA,TRBJ1-6,CASRKLYTSPLHF,TGTGCCAGCAGAAAACTATACACCTCACCCCTCCACTTT
TRBV12-3/TRBV12-4,few,TRBD1,TRBJ1-4,CASSRDRANEKLFF,TGTGCCAGCAGCCGGGACAGAGCTAATGAAAAACTGTTTTTT
TRBV12-3/TRBV12-4,NA,NA,TRBJ2-7,CASSLGSRGYEQYF,TGTGCCAGCAGTTTAGGGTCTAGGGGCTACGAGCAGTACTTC
TRBV20-1,NA,NA,TRBJ1-5,CSATGLLDSNQPQHF,TGCAGTGCTACAGGTTTACTAGATAGCAATCAGCCCCAGCATTTT
TRBV28,NA,NA,TRBJ1-4,CASSYGGSRGLNEKLFF,TGTGCCAGCAGTTACGGAGGATCAAGGGGCCTTAATGAAAAACTGTTTTTT
TRBV3-1,few,NA,TRBJ1-2,CASRAGFYGYTF,TGTGCCAGCAGGGCGGGATTCTATGGCTACACCTTC
TRBV24-1,few,NA,TRBJ2-2,CATRGVGNTGELFF,TGTGCCACCAGAGGGGTCGGGAACACCGGGGAGCTGTTTTTT
TRBV7-9,few,NA,TRBJ1-2,CASSLGAGAKYGYTF,TGTGCCAGCAGCTTGGGAGCAGGGGCTAAATATGGCTACACCTTC
TRBV20-1,few,NA,TRBJ1-2,CSARDLEMGASGYTF,TGCAGTGCTAGAGATCTGGAGATGGGGGCGAGTGGCTACACCTTC
TRBV7-3,NA,NA,TRBJ2-2,CASRDISGGELFF,TGTGCCAGCAGAGACATCTCGGGCGGGGAGCTGTTTTTT
TRBV27,NA,NA,TRBJ2-1,CASTLGLGNEQFF,TGTGCCAGCACCCTGGGACTTGGTAATGAGCAGTTCTTC
TRBV12-3/TRBV12-4,NA,NA,TRBJ1-1,CASSYPGQKNTEAFF,TGTGCCAGCAGTTACCCCGGACAGAAGAACACTGAAGCTTTCTTT
TRBV4-3,NA,NA,TRBJ1-1,CASSDRPWQGVGTEAFF,TGCGCCAGCAGCGACCGCCCCTGGCAGGGCGTTGGCACTGAAGCTTTCTTT
TRBV7-2,NA,NA,TRBJ1-1,CASSLAKREGDTEAFF,TGTGCCAGCAGCTTAGCGAAACGTGAGGGGGACACTGAAGCTTTCTTT
TRBV6-5,few,TRBD1,TRBJ1-5,CASRDGTGRNQPQHF,TGTGCCAGCAGGGACGGGACAGGGCGCAATCAGCCCCAGCATTTT
TRBV5-1,NA,NA,TRBJ1-1,CASSLDERAFF,TGCGCCAGCAGCTTGGACGAGAGGGCTTTCTTT
TRBV12-3/TRBV12-4,few,NA,TRBJ1-5,CASSSTAYSNQPQHF,TGTGCCAGCAGTTCGACAGCTTATAGCAATCAGCCCCAGCATTTT
TRBV5-6,NA,TRBD2,TRBJ2-3,CASSFASSGGVTDTQYF,TGTGCCAGCAGCTTCGCCTCTAGCGGGGGCGTCACAGATACGCAGTATTTT
TRBV6-6,few,NA,TRBJ1-4,CATQTLTNEKLFF,TGTGCCACCCAGACACTAACTAATGAAAAACTGTTTTTT
TRBV20-1,NA,NA,TRBJ1-5,CSARDNQPQHF,TGCAGTGCTAGGGATAATCAGCCCCAGCATTTT
TRBV6-5,NA,TRBD1,TRBJ1-1,CASSYRRGQGPEAFF,TGTGCCAGCAGTTACCGTAGGGGACAGGGGCCTGAAGCTTTCTTT
TRBV4-2,few,TRBD1,TRBJ1-6,CASSSTGGLSPLHF,TGTGCCAGCAGCTCCACAGGGGGCCTTTCACCCCTCCACTTT
TRBV12-3/TRBV12-4,few,NA,TRBJ1-2,CATPRRGRANYGYTF,TGTGCCACCCCTCGGAGGGGCAGGGCTAACTATGGCTACACCTTC
TRBV6-6,NA,TRBD2,TRBJ2-1,CASSYGSRGGKDEQFF,TGTGCCAGCAGTTATGGTTCCCGGGGGGGAAAGGATGAGCAGTTCTTC
TRBV5-1,NA,TRBD1,TRBJ1-4,CASSGRQGGDEKLFF,TGCGCCAGCAGCGGTCGACAGGGGGGAGATGAAAAACTGTTTTTT
TRBV12-3/TRBV12-4,few,TRBD1,TRBJ2-1,CASSLANHDRGYNEQFF,TGTGCCAGCAGTTTAGCGAACCACGACAGGGGCTACAATGAGCAGTTCTTC
TRBV9,few,NA,TRBJ1-2,CASSEADGYGYTF,TGTGCCAGCAGCGAGGCCGACGGCTACGGCTACACCTTC
TRBV20-1,few,NA,TRBJ1-5,CSARQGSGTLNQPQHF,TGCAGTGCTCGCCAGGGCTCCGGGACACTTAATCAGCCCCAGCATTTT
TRBV27,NA,NA,TRBJ2-3,CASSPWVPGPDTQYF,TGTGCCAGCAGTCCCTGGGTCCCTGGGCCAGATACGCAGTATTTT
TRBV12-3/TRBV12-4,NA,TRBD2,TRBJ2-1,CASRTTSDNNEQFF,TGTGCCAGCAGGACCACTAGCGATAACAATGAGCAGTTCTTC
TRBV6-1,few,TRBD1,TRBJ1-5,CASTAGGTPSNQPQHF,TGTGCCAGCACCGCAGGGGGGACCCCTAGCAATCAGCCCCAGCATTTT